The 14 T cell receptor beta chains below all came from one sample that was sequenced in a study of blood T cell repertoires in COVID-19. Sequencing used immunoSEQ multiplex PCR; TCRdb keeps in-frame clones, though not all of them. The sample carries about 74,000 clones, about 90% recorded once. Source material: peripheral blood. These receptors were taken from a woman of 80 years or more with active or convalescent COVID-19.

V and J are TRBV14 and TRBJ2-1; 12 positions match TRBD2. The junction had 1 base not matched to a gene; V was cut back by 4 bases and J by 3 bases. The CDR3 totals 15 residues. Germline lookup yields CDR1 SGHDN and CDR2 FVKESK. The CDR3 is CASSRLAGDYNEQFF. As DNA, the CDR3 is TGTGCCAGCAGCCGACTAGCGGGGGACTACAATGAGCAGTTCTTC.

The count of this clone is one. The rearrangement links TRBV7-9 to TRBJ1-6, with D hard to call. V lost 5 bases and J lost 10, with 9 bases in between. The CDR3 is made up of 12 amino acids. CDR1 is SEHNR, CDR2 FQNEAQ, per germline (reference sequence). The CDR3: CASSPPGSPLHF. The CDR3 DNA reads TGTGCCAGCAGCCCCCCGGGGTCACCCCTCCACTTT.

CDR3 coding DNA: TGCGCCAGCAGTCGCGATGGAGGGAATGGCTACACCTTC. As protein: CASSRDGGNGYTF. V usage is TRBV4-3 and J usage is TRBJ1-2; D not resolved. Deletions cut 6 bases from V and 6 bases from J, with 14 bases between. CDR3 length equals 13 residues. Germline CDR1 reads LGHNA; CDR2 reads YSLEER.

CDR3 loop: CASSLALGGQPQHF. Here the CDR3 DNA reads TGTGCCAGCAGCTTGGCTCTGGGGGGGCAGCCCCAGCATTTT. This sequence joins TRBV5-5 and TRBJ1-5; possible D gene TRBD1, 5 bases. Germline V gives CDR1 SGHKS, CDR2 YYEKEE (reference sequence). The germline V and J ends were trimmed by 0 bases and 7 bases, with 11 bases remaining between them. The CDR3 runs 14 residues.

J is TRBJ2-7 and V is TRBV19; the D gene is possibly TRBD2 (5 bases). This CDR3 contains 13 residues. Germline CDR1 is LNHDA and CDR2 is SQIVND (reference sequence). V was cut by 2 bases and J by 3 bases, with 8 bases left in between. CDR3 in amino acids: CASSITGFYEQYF. CDR3 DNA: TGTGCCAGTAGTATAACGGGGTTCTACGAGCAGTACTTC.

This clone was found once. V gene TRBV5-5 combines with J gene TRBJ2-1, with TRBD1 as a possible D gene (5 bases). The CDR3 runs 15 residues. V lost 4 bases and J 5 bases, leaving 16 bases between the germline ends. Per the germline V gene, CDR1 is SGHKS and CDR2 is YYEKEE (reference sequence). Here the CDR3 DNA reads TGTGCCAGCAGCGGACAATTCTTCCGGGACAATGAGCAGTTCTTC. It translates to CASSGQFFRDNEQFF.

The rearrangement links TRBV27 to TRBJ1-1; D is ambiguous. The CDR3 is 14 amino acids. Germline CDR1 MNHEY, CDR2 SMNVEV (reference sequence). V was cut by 3 bases and J by 7 bases, with 15 bases left in between. CDR3 region: CASSFKVTGSEAFF. In nucleotides, the CDR3 is TGTGCCAGCAGTTTCAAGGTCACGGGGAGTGAAGCTTTCTTT.

The CDR3 DNA follows: TGTGCCAGCTCACCCAGCCGGGGAGCAAGCAATCAGCCCCAGCATTTT. Amino acid sequence: CASSPSRGASNQPQHF. The J gene is TRBJ1-5, the V gene TRBV18; no clear D. Germline CDR1 is KGHSH and CDR2 is LQKENI. Trimming took 3 bases from V and 1 from J, leaving 13 bases between them. This CDR3 contains 16 residues.

The rearrangement uses TRBV19 and TRBJ1-2; a weak D match, TRBD1 (5 bases). Trimming cost V 6 bases and J 0 bases, with 17 bases left between them. The CDR3 is 16 residues long. Germline V lookup: CDR1 LNHDA, CDR2 SQIVND (reference sequence). The CDR3 region has the DNA TGTGCCAGTAGCCTACTTCAGGGATTCTCTAACTATGGCTACACCTTC. Protein product: CASSLLQGFSNYGYTF.

The CDR3: CASSFVGATIYF. DNA for the CDR3: TGTGCCAGCAGTTTCGTGGGAGCCACCATATATTTT. V usage is TRBV12-3 or TRBV12-4 and J usage is TRBJ1-3; no clear D gene. The length of the CDR3 is 12 residues. V was trimmed by 3 bases and J by 9 bases, leaving 9 bases between them.

The V gene is TRBV7-2, the J gene TRBJ1-5; no clear D gene. Germline-derived CDR1 and CDR2 are SGHTA and FQGNSA. Trimming took off 5 bases at V and 5 bases at J, with 13 bases between the two ends. The CDR3 runs 14 residues. The CDR3 here is CASSAAASDQPQHF. In DNA, the CDR3 is TGTGCCAGCAGCGCGGCAGCCAGCGATCAGCCCCAGCATTTT.

This chain joins TRBV10-2 and TRBJ2-4, with TRBD2 matching over 8 bases. CDR1 and CDR2 from the germline V gene are WSHSY and SAAADI. After removal of 3 bases from V and 2 bases from J, the junction contained 6 bases not matched to a gene. CDR3 length equals 16 residues. The CDR3 DNA reads as TGCGCCAGCAGTGACCCGGGGGGGGCAACCAAAAACATTCAGTACTTC. This codes for CASSDPGGATKNIQYF.

The rearrangement links TRBV4-3 to TRBJ1-1; a weak D match, TRBD1 (5 bases). The CDR3 is 13 amino acids. Germline CDR1 reads LGHNA; CDR2 reads YSLEER. V lost 5 bases and J lost 2, with 9 bases in between. CDR3 nucleotide sequence: TGCGCCAGCAGCGTCAGGGAAAACACTGAAGCTTTCTTT. It encodes CASSVRENTEAFF.

The chain recombines TRBV10-3 with TRBJ1-2, with 9 bases fitting TRBD1. This CDR3 region has 14 residues. CDR1 is ENHRY and CDR2 is SYGVKD in the germline V gene. With V trimmed by 3 bases and J by 4 bases, 3 bases remained unmatched. CDR3 protein: CAISDGTGSYGYTF. The CDR3 region has the DNA TGTGCCATCAGTGACGGGACAGGGTCCTATGGCTACACCTTC.